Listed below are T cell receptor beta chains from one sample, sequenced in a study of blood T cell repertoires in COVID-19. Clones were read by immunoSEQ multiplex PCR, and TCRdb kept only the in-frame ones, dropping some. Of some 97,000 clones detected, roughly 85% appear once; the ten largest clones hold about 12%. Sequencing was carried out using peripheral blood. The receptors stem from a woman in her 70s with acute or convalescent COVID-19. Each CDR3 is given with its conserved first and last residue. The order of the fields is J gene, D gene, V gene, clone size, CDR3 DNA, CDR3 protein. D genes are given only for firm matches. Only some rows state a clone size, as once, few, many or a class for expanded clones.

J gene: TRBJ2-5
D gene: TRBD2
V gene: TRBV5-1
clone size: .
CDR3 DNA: TGCGCCAGCGGGTCAGCGGGGCTCCAAGAGACCCAGTACTTC
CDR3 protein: CASGSAGLQETQYF

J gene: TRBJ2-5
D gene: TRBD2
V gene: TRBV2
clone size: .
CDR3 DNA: TGTGCCAGCAGTGTATCGGGGGGGCAGTCGGGAGAGACCCAGTACTTC
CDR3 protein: CASSVSGGQSGETQYF

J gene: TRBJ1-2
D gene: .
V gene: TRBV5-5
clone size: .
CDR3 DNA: TGTGCCAGCAGCTTGGAACCACTCAAGTCCTACGGCTACACCTTC
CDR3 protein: CASSLEPLKSYGYTF

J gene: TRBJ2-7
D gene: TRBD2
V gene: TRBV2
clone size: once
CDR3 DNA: TGTGCCAGCAGTGAAGAACGGGGGGGCGTTTACGAGCAGTACTTC
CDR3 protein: CASSEERGGVYEQYF

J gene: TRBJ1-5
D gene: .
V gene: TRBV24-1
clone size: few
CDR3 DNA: TGTGCCACCAGTGCCCCTCTATCGGGGCAGCCCCAGCATTTT
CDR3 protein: CATSAPLSGQPQHF

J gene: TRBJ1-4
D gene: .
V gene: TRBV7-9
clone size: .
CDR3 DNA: TGTGCCAGCAGCTTGTCTCAGGGCGTGGAAAAACTGTTTTTT
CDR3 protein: CASSLSQGVEKLFF

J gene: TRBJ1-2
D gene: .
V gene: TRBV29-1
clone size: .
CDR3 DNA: TGCAGCGTTCTTCAGGATAACTATGGCTACACCTTC
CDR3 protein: CSVLQDNYGYTF

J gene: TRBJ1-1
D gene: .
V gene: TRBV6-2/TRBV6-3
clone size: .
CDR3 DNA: TGTGCCAGCAGTTACACCCAAGGGGGGGCGGACACTGAAGCTTTCTTT
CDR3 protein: CASSYTQGGADTEAFF

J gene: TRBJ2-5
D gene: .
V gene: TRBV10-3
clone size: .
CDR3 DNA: TGTGCCATCAGTGATAGGGGTGGACAAGAGACCCAGTACTTC
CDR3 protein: CAISDRGGQETQYF

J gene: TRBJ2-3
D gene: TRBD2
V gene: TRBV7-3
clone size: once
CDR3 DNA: TGTGCCAGCAGCAGTAGCGGGATATCGGGAACGCAGTATTTT
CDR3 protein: CASSSSGISGTQYF

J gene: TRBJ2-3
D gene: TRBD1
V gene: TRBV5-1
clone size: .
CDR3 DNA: TGCGCCAGCAGCTTGGTCGGGACAGGGGACGGGGCAGATACGCAGTATTTT
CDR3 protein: CASSLVGTGDGADTQYF

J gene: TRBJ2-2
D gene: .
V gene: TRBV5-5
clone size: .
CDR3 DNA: TGTGCCAGCAGTTCCCAAAGGGGGATTGACGGGGAGCTGTTTTTT
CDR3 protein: CASSSQRGIDGELFF

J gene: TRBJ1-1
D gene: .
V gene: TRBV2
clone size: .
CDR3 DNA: TGTGCCAGCAGTGAAGCTCGGACTAATGAAGCTTTCTTT
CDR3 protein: CASSEARTNEAFF

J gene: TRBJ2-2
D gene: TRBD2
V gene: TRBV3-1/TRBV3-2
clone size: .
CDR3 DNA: TGTGCCAGCAGCCAAGAAGAAGCGGGGAGGGTCGAGCTGTTTTTT
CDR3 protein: CASSQEEAGRVELFF

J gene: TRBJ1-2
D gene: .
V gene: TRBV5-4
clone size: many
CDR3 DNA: TGTGCCAGCAGCTTGGTAATGGGGGCGCATGGCTACACCTTC
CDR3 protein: CASSLVMGAHGYTF

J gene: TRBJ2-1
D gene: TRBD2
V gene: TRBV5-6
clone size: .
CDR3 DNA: TGTGCCAGCAGCGGAACTAGCGGGGGAATTACTGAGCAGTTCTTC
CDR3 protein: CASSGTSGGITEQFF

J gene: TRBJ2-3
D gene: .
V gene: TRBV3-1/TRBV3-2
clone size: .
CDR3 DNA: TGTGCCAGCAGCCCATCGTTTGGGGCTAGCGGCACAGATACGCAGTATTTT
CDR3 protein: CASSPSFGASGTDTQYF

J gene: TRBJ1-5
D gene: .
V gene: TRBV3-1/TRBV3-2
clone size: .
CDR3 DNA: TGTGCCAGCAGCCAAGATTACGGGATCAGGCCCCAGCATTTT
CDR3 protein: CASSQDYGIRPQHF

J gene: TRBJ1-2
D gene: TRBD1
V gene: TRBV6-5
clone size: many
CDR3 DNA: TGTGCCAGCAGTCCGGGACAGGGAGACTATGGCTACACCTTC
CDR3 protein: CASSPGQGDYGYTF

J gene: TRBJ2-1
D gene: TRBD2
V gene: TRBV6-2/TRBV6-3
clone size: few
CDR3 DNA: TGTGCCAGCAGTTACGGCGGGCGGGGGGGCCCTGAGCAGTTCTTC
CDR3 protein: CASSYGGRGGPEQFF

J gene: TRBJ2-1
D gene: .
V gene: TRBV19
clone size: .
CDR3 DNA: TGTGCCAGTAGTATAAACGCGGGCAGCTCCTACAATGAGCAGTTCTTC
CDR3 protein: CASSINAGSSYNEQFF

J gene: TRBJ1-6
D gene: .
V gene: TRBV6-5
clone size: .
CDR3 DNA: TGTGCCAGCAGTCCTTCCGGACAGTTAATTTCACCCCTCCACTTT
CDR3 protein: CASSPSGQLISPLHF

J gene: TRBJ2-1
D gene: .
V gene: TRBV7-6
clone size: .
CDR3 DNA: TGTGCCAGCAGCTTAGCGAGTGGGGCGGAGCAGTTCTTC
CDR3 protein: CASSLASGAEQFF

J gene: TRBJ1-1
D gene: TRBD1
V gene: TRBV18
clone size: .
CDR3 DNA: TGTGCCAGCTCTTACAGGGGCTCAACTGAAGCTTTCTTT
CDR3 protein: CASSYRGSTEAFF

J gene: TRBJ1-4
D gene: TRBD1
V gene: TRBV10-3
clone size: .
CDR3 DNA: TGTGCCATCAGCCCTGAGGGACAGGAAAAACTGTTTTTT
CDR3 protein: CAISPEGQEKLFF

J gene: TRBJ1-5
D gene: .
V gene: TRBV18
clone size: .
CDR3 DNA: TGTGCCAGCTCACCAAAGGAGCTCAATCAGCCCCAGCATTTT
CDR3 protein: CASSPKELNQPQHF

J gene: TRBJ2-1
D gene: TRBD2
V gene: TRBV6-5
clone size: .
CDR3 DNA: TGTGCCAGCAGTCCGGGACTAGCGGACAATGAGCAGTTCTTC
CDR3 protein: CASSPGLADNEQFF

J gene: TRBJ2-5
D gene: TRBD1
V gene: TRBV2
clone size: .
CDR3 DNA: TGTGCCAGCACTGGACAGGGGTACGAGACCCAGTACTTC
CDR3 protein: CASTGQGYETQYF

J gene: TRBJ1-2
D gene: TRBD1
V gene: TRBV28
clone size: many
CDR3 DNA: TGTGCCAGCCCGCTAGGACAGGGGGTAAGTGGCTACACCTTC
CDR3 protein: CASPLGQGVSGYTF

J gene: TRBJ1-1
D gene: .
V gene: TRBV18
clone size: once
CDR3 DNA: TGTGCCAGCCACAGGGCCACGAACACTGAAGCTTTCTTT
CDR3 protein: CASHRATNTEAFF

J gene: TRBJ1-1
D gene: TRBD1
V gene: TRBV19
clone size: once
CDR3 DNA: TGTGCCAGTAGTCCGGGACAGGGGGACACTGAAGCTTTCTTT
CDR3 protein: CASSPGQGDTEAFF

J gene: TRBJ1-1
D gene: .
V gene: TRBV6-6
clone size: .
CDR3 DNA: TGTGCCAGCCTCGGCCAGGCCACTGAAGCTTTCTTT
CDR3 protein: CASLGQATEAFF

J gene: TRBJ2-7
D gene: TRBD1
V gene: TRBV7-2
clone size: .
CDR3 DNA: TGTGCCAGCAGCTTAACGACAGGGGGTACCTACGAGCAGTACTTC
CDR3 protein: CASSLTTGGTYEQYF

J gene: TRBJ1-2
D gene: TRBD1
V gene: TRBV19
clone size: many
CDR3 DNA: TGTGCCAGTAGTATTTGGGGAACAGGGGGAATCTATGGCTACACCTTC
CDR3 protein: CASSIWGTGGIYGYTF

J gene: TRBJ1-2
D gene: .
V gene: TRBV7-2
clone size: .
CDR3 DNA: TGTGCCAGCAGCCTGGTGGCAGGGAGGGGCTACACCTTC
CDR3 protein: CASSLVAGRGYTF

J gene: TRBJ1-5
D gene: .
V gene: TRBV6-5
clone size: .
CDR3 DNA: TGTGCCAGCAGCTCCTCCGGACAGTATCAGCCCCAGCATTTT
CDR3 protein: CASSSSGQYQPQHF

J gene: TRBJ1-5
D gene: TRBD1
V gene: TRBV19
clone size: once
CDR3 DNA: TGTGCCAGTATAGGGGGCCTTGGGGATCAGCCCCAGCATTTT
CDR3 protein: CASIGGLGDQPQHF

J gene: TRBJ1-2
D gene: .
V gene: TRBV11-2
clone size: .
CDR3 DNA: TGTGCCAGCACCCCCGGGAAATGGGAGGATCCTAACTATGGCTACACCTTC
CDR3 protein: CASTPGKWEDPNYGYTF

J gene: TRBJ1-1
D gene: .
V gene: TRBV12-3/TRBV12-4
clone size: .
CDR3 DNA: TGTGCCAGCAGTTTAATCAACAGGGAAGCTTTCTTT
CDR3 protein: CASSLINREAFF

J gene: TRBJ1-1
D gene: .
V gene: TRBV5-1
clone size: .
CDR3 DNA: TGCGCCAGCAGCTTGGAGGGACGGAGGGAAACTGAAGCTTTCTTT
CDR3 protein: CASSLEGRRETEAFF

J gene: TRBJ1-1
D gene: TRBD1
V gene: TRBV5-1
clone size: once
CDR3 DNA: TGCGCCAGCAGCTTGTGGGGACAGGGCACTGAAGCTTTCTTT
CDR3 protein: CASSLWGQGTEAFF

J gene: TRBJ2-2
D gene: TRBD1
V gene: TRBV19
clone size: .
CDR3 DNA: TGTGCCAGTAGATGGGGACAGGGAGTTGGCACCGGGGAGCTGTTTTTT
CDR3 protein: CASRWGQGVGTGELFF

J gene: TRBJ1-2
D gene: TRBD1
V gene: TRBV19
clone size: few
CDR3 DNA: TGTGCCAGTAGTATGGGACAGGGGAACGGCTACACCTTC
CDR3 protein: CASSMGQGNGYTF

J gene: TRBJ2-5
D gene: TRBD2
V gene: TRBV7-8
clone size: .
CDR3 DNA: TGTGCCAGCAGCTTAGCGCTCTCGGGGGGGGAGACCCAGTACTTC
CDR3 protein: CASSLALSGGETQYF

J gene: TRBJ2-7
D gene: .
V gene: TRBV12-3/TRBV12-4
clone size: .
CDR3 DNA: TGTGCCAGCAGTTCCGCGGCGGTAGAGCAGTACTTC
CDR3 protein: CASSSAAVEQYF

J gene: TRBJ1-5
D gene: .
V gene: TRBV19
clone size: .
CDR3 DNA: TGTGCCAGTAGTATTCAGGACAATCAGCCCCAGCATTTT
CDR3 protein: CASSIQDNQPQHF

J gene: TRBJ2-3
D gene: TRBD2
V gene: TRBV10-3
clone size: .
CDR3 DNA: TGTGCCATCAGTTTAGCGGGGGGAACGGATACGCAGTATTTT
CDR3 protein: CAISLAGGTDTQYF

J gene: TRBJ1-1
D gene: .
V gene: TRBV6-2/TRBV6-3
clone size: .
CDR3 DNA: TGTGCCAGCAGTTACGGGCAGAACACTGAAGCTTTCTTT
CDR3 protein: CASSYGQNTEAFF

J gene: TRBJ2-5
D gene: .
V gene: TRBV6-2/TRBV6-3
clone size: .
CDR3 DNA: TGTGCCAGCAGTACCTACTCGGACATACAAGAGACCCAGTACTTC
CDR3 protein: CASSTYSDIQETQYF

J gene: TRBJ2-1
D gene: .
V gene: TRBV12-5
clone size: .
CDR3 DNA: TGTGCTAGTGGCAGGGAATCCCTCTATGAGCAGTTCTTC
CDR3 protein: CASGRESLYEQFF

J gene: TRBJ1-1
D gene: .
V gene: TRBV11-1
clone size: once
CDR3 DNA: TGTGCCAGCAGCTCCAAGAGGAACACTGAAGCTTTCTTT
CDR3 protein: CASSSKRNTEAFF

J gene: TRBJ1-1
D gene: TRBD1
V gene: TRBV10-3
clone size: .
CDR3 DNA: TGTGCCATCAGTGGGGACAGGGGGCTTTACACTGAAGCTTTCTTT
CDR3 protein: CAISGDRGLYTEAFF

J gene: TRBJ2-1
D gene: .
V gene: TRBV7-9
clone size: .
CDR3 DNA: TGTGCCAGCAGCTCCCAAGGGGTACATTCACACGATGAGCAGTTCTTC
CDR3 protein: CASSSQGVHSHDEQFF